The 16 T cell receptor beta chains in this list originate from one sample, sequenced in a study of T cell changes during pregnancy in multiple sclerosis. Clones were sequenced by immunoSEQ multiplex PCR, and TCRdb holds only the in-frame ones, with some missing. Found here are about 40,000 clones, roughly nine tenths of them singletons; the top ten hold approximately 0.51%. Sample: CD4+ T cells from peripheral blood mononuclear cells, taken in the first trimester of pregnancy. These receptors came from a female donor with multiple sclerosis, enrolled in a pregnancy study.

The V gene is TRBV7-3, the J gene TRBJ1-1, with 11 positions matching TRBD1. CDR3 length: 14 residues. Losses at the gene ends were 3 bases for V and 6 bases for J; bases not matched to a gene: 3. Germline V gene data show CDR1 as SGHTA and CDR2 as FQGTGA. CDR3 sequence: CASSFGQGASEAFF. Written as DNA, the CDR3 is TGTGCCAGCAGCTTCGGACAGGGGGCCTCTGAAGCTTTCTTT.

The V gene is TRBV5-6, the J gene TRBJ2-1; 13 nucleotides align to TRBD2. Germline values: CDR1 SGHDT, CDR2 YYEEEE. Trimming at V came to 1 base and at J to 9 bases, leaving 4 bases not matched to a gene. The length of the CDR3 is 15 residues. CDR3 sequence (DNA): TGTGCCAGCAGCTTGTCCGGGACTAGCGGGACTGAGCAGTTCTTC. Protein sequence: CASSLSGTSGTEQFF.

The CDR3 sequence is CSAAQFTEAFF. The CDR3 nucleotides read TGCAGTGCCGCCCAGTTCACTGAAGCTTTCTTT. V usage is TRBV20-1 and J usage is TRBJ1-1; no firm D call. The CDR3 loop spans 11 amino acids. The germline V and J ends were trimmed by 6 bases and 4 bases, with 9 bases remaining between them. CDR1 is DFQATT and CDR2 is SNEGSKA in the germline V gene (reference sequence).

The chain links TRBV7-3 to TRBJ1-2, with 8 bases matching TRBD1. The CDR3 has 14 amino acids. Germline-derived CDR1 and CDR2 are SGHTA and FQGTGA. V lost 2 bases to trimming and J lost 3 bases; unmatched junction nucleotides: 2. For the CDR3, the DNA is TGTGCCAGCAGCTTAGCGGGACAGGACTATGGCTACACCTTC. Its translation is CASSLAGQDYGYTF. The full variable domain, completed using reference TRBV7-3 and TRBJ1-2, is GAGVSQTPSNKVTEKGKYVELRCDPISGHTALYWYRQSLGQGPEFLIYFQGTGAADDSGLPNDRFFAVRPEGSVSTLKIQRTERGDSAVYLCASSLAGQDYGYTFGSGTRLTVV.

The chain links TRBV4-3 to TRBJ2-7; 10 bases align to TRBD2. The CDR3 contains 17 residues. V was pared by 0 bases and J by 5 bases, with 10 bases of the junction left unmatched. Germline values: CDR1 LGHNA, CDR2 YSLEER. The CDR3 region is CASSQERSGGVIHEQYF. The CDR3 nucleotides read TGCGCCAGCAGCCAAGAAAGAAGCGGGGGGGTGATACACGAGCAGTACTTC.

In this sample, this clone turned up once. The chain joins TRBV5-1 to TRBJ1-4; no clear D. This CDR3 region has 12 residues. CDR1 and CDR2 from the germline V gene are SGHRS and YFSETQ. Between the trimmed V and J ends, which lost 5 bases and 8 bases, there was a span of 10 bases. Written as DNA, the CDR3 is TGCGCCAGCAGTGTTAGAGGGGAAAAACTGTTTTTT. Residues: CASSVRGEKLFF.

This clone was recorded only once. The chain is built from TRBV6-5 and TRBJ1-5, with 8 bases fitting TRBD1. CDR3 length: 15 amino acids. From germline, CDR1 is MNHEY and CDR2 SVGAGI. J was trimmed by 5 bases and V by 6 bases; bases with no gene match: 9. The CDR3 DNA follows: TGTGCCAGCAGCTTACAGGCAGGGGGCTATCAGCCCCAGCATTTT. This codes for CASSLQAGGYQPQHF.

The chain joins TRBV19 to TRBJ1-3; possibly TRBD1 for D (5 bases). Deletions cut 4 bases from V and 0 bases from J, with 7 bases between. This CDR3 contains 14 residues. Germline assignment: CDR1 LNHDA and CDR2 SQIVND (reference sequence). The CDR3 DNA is TGTGCCAGTAGTAAAGACAGCTCTGGAAACACCATATATTTT. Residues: CASSKDSSGNTIYF.

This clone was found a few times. CDR3 DNA sequence: TGTGCCAGCTCACCGACTAGGGCAGAGACCCAGTACTTC. It specifies CASSPTRAETQYF. This sequence joins TRBV18 and TRBJ2-5; tentatively, D is TRBD2 (6 bases). CDR3 length: 13 residues. The germline gives CDR1 KGHSH, CDR2 LQKENI. V was shortened by 3 bases and J by 4 bases, with 9 bases between the two germline ends.

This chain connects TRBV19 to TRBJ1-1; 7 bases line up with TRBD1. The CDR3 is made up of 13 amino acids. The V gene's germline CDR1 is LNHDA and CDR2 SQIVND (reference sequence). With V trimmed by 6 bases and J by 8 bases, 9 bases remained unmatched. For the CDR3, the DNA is TGTGCCAGTAGAGGTCGGTGGGACAGCGAAGCTTTCTTT. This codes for CASRGRWDSEAFF.

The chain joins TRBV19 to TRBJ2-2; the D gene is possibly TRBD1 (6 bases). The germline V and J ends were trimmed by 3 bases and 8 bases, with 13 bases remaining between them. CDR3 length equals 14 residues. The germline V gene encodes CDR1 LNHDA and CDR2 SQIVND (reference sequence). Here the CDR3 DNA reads TGTGCCAGTAGTATCTCGGCAGGGACAGGGGAGCTGTTTTTT. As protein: CASSISAGTGELFF. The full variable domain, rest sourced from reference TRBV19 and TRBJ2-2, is DGGITQSPKYLFRKEGQNVTLSCEQNLNHDAMYWYRQDPGQGLRLIYYSQIVNDFQKGDIAEGYSVSREKKESFPLTVTSAQKNPTAFYLCASSISAGTGELFFGEGSRLTVL.

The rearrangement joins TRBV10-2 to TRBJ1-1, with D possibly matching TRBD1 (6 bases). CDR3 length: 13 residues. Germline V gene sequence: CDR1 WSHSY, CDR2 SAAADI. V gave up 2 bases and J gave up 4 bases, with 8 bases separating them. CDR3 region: CASSEGGATEAFF. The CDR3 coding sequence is TGCGCCAGCAGTGAGGGGGGCGCCACTGAAGCTTTCTTT.

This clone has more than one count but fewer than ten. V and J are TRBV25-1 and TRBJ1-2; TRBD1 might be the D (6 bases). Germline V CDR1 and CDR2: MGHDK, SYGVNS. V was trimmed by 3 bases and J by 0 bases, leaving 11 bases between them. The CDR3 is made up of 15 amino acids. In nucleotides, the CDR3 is TGTGCCAGCAGTGATACCAGGGGAGCTAACTATGGCTACACCTTC. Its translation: CASSDTRGANYGYTF.

The CDR3 DNA follows: TGTGCCAGCGACCCCTTTGGGAGCTCTGGAAACACCATATATTTT. Its protein product is CASDPFGSSGNTIYF. V is TRBV6-1 and J is TRBJ1-3; D is undetermined. V lost 8 bases and J 0 bases, leaving 14 bases between the germline ends. The CDR3 is made up of 15 amino acids. Looked up from germline, CDR1 is MNHNS and CDR2 is SASEGT.

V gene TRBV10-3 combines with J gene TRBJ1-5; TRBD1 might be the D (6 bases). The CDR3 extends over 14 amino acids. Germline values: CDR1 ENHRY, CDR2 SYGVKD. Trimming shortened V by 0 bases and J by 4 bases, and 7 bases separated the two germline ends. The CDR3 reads CAISESTGNQPQHF. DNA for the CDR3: TGTGCCATCAGTGAGTCTACAGGGAATCAGCCCCAGCATTTT.

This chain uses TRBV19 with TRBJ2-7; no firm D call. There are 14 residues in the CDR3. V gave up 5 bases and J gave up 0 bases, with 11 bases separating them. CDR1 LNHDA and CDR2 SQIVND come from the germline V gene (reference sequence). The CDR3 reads CASSLQPSSYEQYF. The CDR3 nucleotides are TGTGCCAGTAGTCTCCAACCGAGCTCCTACGAGCAGTACTTC.